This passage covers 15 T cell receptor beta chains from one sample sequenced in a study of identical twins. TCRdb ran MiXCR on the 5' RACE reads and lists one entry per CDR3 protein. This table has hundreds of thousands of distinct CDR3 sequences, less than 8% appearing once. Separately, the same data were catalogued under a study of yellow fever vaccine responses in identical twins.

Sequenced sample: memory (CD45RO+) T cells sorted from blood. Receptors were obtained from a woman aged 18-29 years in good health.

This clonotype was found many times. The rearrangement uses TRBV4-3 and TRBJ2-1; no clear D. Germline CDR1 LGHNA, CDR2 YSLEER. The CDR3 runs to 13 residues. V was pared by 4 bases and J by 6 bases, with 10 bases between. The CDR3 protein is CASSPLLLNEQFF. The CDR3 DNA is TGCGCCAGCAGCCCACTCCTCCTCAATGAGCAGTTCTTC.

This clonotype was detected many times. CDR3 amino acids: CASSLESSGRSSYEQYF. DNA of the CDR3: TGCGCCAGCAGCTTGGAGTCGTCCGGACGGAGCTCCTACGAGCAGTACTTC. V is TRBV5-1 and J is TRBJ2-7; the D is unclear. There are 17 residues in the CDR3. The germline V gene encodes CDR1 SGHRS and CDR2 YFSETQ. Trimming took 0 bases from V and 0 from J, leaving 16 bases between them.

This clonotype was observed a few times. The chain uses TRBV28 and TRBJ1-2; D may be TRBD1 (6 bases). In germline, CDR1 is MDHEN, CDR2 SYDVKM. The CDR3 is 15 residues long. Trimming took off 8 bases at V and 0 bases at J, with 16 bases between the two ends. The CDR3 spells CASSGAMGSNYGYTF. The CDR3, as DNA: TGTGCCAGCTCAGGGGCCATGGGCTCTAACTATGGCTACACCTTC.

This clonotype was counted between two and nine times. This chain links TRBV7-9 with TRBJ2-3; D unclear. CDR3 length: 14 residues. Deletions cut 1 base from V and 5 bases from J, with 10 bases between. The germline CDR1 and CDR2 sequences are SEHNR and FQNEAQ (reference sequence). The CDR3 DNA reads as TGTGCCAGCAGCTTAGATTCTTTGGGAGATACGCAGTATTTT. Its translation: CASSLDSLGDTQYF.

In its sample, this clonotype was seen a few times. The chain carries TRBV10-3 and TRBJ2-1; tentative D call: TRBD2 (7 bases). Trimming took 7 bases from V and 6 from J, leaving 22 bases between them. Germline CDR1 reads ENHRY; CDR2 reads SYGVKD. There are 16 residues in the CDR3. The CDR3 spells CAITGVGGDRTNEQFF. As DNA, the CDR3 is TGTGCCATCACGGGGGTAGGGGGGGACCGTACCAATGAGCAGTTCTTC.

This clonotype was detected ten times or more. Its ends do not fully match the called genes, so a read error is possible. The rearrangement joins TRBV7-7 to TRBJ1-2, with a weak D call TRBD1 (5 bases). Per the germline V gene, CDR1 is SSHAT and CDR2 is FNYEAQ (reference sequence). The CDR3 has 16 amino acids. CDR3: CASSLVLTGMRGGYTF. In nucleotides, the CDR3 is TGTGCTAGCAGCTTAGTTTTAACAGGAATGAGAGGAGGCTACACCTTC.

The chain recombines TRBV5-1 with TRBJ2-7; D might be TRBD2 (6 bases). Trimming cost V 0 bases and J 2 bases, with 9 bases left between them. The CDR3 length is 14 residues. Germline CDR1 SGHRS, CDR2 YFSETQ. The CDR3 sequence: CASSLEEGPYEQYF. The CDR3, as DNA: TGCGCCAGCAGCTTGGAGGAGGGCCCCTACGAGCAGTACTTC.

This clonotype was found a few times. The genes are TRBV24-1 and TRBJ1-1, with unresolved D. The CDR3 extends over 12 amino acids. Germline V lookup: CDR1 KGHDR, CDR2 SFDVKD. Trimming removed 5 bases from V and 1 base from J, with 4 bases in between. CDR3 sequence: CATSGPNTEAFF. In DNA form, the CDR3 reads TGTGCCACCAGTGGACCGAACACTGAAGCTTTCTTT.

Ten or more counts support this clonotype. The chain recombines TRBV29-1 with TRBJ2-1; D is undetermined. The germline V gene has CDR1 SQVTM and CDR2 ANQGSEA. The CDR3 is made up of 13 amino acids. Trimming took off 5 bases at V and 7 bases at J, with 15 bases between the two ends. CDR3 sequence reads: CSVKRQVMNEQFF. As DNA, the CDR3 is TGCAGCGTTAAAAGGCAGGTTATGAATGAGCAGTTCTTC.

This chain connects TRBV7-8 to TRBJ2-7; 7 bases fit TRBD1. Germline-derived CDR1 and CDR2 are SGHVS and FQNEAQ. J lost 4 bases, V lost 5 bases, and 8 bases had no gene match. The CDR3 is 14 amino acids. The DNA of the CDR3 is TGTGCCAGCAGCGATAGGACAGGTTCGTACGAGCAGTACTTC. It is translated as CASSDRTGSYEQYF. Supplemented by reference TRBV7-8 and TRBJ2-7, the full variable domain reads GAGVSQSPRYKVAKRGQDVALRCDPISGHVSLFWYQQALGQGPEFLTYFQNEAQLDKSGLPSDRFFAERPEGSVSTLKIQRTQQEDSAVYLCASSDRTGSYEQYFGPGTRLTVT.

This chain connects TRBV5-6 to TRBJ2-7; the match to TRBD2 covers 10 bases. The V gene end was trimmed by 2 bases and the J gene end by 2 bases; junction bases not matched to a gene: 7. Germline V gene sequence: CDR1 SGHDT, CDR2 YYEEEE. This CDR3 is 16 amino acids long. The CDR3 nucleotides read TGTGCCAGCAGCTTACTACTAGCGGGAAGGACCTACGAGCAGTACTTC. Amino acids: CASSLLLAGRTYEQYF.

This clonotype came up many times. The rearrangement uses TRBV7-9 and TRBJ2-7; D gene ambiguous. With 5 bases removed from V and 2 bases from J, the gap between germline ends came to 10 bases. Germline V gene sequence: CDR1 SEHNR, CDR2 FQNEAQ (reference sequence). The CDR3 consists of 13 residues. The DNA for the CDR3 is TGTGCCAGCAGCCTAGACGGACCCTACGAGCAGTACTTC. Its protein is CASSLDGPYEQYF.

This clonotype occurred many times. The DNA of the CDR3 is TGTGCCAGCAGCCGCCTCTCCTACGAGCAGTACTTC. It specifies CASSRLSYEQYF. The chain couples TRBV3-1 to TRBJ2-7; no reliable D call. Trimming stripped 4 bases from V and 0 bases from J, with 4 bases between. Germline values: CDR1 LGHDT, CDR2 YNNKEL (reference sequence). This CDR3 spans 12 amino acids.

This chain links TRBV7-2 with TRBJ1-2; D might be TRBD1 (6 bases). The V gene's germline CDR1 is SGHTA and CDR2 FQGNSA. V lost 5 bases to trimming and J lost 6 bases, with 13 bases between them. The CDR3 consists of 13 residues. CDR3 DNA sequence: TGTGCCAGCAGCCCTAGGGACACAGATGGCTACACCTTC. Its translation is CASSPRDTDGYTF.

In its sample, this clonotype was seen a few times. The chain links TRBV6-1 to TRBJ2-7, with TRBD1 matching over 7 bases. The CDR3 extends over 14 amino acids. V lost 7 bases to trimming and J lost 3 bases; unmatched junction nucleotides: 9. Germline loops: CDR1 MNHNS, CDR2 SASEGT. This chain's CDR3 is CASTQSRQGYEQYF. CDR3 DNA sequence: TGTGCCAGCACTCAGAGTAGACAGGGCTACGAGCAGTACTTC.